These 5 T cell receptor beta chains came from one sample sequenced in a study of T cell changes during pregnancy in multiple sclerosis. Only in-frame clones appear in the TCRdb table, and some are missing; sequencing was by immunoSEQ multiplex PCR. This table holds 91,000 or so clones, approximately 92% found once. Source: peripheral blood, taken after pregnancy. The receptors come from a female donor with multiple sclerosis, enrolled in a pregnancy study.

The chain joins TRBV7-2 to TRBJ1-2, with no clear D. Trimming left V 1 base short and J 2 bases short, with 11 bases between. This CDR3 has 15 amino acids. Germline CDR1 and CDR2: SGHTA and FQGNSA. In DNA, the CDR3 is TGTGCCAGCAGCTTAGTTAATACAGCCAACTATGGCTACACCTTC. It yields the protein CASSLVNTANYGYTF.

This chain joins TRBV13 and TRBJ1-2; D is possibly TRBD1 (6 bases). V was trimmed by 4 bases and J by 5 bases, leaving 23 bases between them. The germline gives CDR1 PRHDT, CDR2 FYEKMQ (reference sequence). This CDR3 comprises 17 residues. The CDR3 nucleotides are TGTGCCAGCAGCTCAATCAGGGGCACAGCATTTTCTTATGGCTACACCTTC. It translates to CASSSIRGTAFSYGYTF.

The chain is built from TRBV19 and TRBJ1-3, with 7 bases lining up with TRBD1. Germline-derived CDR1 and CDR2 are LNHDA and SQIVND (reference sequence). The CDR3 runs to 15 residues. V dropped 3 bases and J dropped 1; count of bases not matched to a gene: 3. Written as DNA, the CDR3 is TGTGCCAGTAGTATGATACAGGGGTCTGGAAACACCATATATTTT. It specifies CASSMIQGSGNTIYF.

The chain couples TRBV27 to TRBJ2-1; 9 bases fit TRBD2. The CDR3 totals 16 residues. Trimming at V came to 5 bases and at J to 9 bases, leaving 14 bases not matched to a gene. Germline V lookup: CDR1 MNHEY, CDR2 SMNVEV (reference sequence). In DNA, the CDR3 is TGTGCCAGCAGTAAATACGCGGGGGGGCCTCCATCTGAGCAGTTCTTC. Protein product: CASSKYAGGPPSEQFF.

The chain employs TRBV4-3 and TRBJ1-5; 8 bases line up with TRBD1. The V and J ends lost 3 bases and 1 base, in that order; junction bases with no gene match: 8. CDR3 size: 17 residues. Germline assignment: CDR1 LGHNA and CDR2 YSLEER. CDR3 protein: CASSHGTGGGSNQPQHF. CDR3 in DNA: TGCGCCAGCAGCCATGGAACAGGGGGGGGAAGCAATCAGCCCCAGCATTTT.